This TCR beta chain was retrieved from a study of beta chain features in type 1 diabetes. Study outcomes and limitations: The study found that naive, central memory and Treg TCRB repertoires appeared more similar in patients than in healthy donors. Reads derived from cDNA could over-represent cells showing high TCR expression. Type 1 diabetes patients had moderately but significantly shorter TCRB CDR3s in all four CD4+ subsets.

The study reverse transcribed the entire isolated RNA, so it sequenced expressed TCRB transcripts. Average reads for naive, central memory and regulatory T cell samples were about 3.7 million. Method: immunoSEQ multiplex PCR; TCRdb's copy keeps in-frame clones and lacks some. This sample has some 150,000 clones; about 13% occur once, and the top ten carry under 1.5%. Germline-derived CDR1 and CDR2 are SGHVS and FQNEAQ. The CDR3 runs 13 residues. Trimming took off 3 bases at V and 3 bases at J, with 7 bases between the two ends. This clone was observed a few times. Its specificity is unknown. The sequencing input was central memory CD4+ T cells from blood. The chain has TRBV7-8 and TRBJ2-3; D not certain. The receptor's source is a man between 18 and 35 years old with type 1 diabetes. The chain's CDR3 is CASSFRRTDTQYF. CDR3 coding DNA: TGTGCCAGCAGCTTCCGACGGACAGATACGCAGTATTTT.